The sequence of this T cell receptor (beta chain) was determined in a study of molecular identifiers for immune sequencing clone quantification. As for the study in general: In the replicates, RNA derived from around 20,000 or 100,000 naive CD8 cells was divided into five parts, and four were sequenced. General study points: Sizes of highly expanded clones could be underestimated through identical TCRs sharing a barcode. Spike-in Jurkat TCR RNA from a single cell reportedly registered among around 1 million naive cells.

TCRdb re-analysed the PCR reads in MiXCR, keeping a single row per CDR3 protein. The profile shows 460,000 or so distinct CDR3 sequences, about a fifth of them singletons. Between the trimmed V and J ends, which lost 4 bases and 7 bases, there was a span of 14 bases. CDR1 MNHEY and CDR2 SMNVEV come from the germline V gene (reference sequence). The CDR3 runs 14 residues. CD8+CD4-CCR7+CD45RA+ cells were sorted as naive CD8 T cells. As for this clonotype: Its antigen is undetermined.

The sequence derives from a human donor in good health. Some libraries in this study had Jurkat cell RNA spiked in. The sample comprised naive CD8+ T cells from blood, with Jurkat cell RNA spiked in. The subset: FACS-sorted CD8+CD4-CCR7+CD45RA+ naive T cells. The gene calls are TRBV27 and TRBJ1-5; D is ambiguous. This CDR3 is CASSSDRGRQPQHF. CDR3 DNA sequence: TGTGCCAGCAGTTCTGACCGGGGTCGCCAGCCCCAGCATTTT.